A single sample is the source of the 19 T cell receptor beta chains below, sequenced in a study of blood T cells in healthy people across ages. Primed by a sample-barcoded 5' primer and a J-beta primer mix, a second PCR proceeded for 7 to 11 cycles. TCRdb re-derived calls from the 5' RACE reads in MiXCR, one entry per CDR3 protein. The table shows about 640,000 distinct CDR3 sequences, with 25% to 30% occurring only once. What was sequenced was blood. The receptors stem from a woman over 75 in good health.

This clonotype was observed at least ten times. J is TRBJ2-5 and V is TRBV3-1; 10 positions match TRBD2. Looked up from germline, CDR1 is LGHDT and CDR2 is YNNKEL (reference sequence). With V trimmed by 1 base and J by 5 bases, 7 bases remained unmatched. The CDR3 has 16 amino acids. The CDR3 DNA reads TGTGCCAGCAGCCAAGCTAGCGGGGGCCGGGGGGAGACCCAGTACTTC. It yields the protein CASSQASGGRGETQYF.

A single count supports this clonotype. A much larger clone is a single base away; this may be a read error. This CDR3 reads CASSLIGALQETQFF. CDR3 in DNA: TGTGCCAGCAGTTTAATCGGGGCTCTCCAAGAGACCCAGTTCTTC. The rearrangement uses TRBV27 and TRBJ2-5, with D perhaps given as TRBD1 or TRBD2 (5 bases each). The DNA end lines up better with TRBJ2-1; the J call may be wrong. The CDR3 sequence is 15 residues long. Germline V CDR1 and CDR2: MNHEY, SMNVEV (reference sequence).

This CDR3 is CSARDRDRGVDTQYF. CDR3 sequence (DNA): TGCAGTGCTAGAGACCGGGACAGGGGAGTGGATACGCAGTATTTT. The V and J genes are TRBV20-1 and TRBJ2-3; 10 bases are shared with TRBD1. The CDR3 contains 15 residues. Trimming at V came to 0 bases and at J to 6 bases, leaving 6 bases not matched to a gene. The germline CDR1 and CDR2 sequences are DFQATT and SNEGSKA (reference sequence).

For this clonotype: A read error may be the cause here, since a much bigger clone is one base away. V and J are TRBV20-1 and TRBJ2-5; 11 bases are shared with TRBD2. The V and J ends lost 1 base and 11 bases, in that order; junction bases with no gene match: 12. The germline V gene encodes CDR1 DFQATT and CDR2 SNEGSKA (reference sequence). The CDR3 length is 15 residues. In DNA form, the CDR3 reads TGCAGTGCTAGAGTAGCGGGGGGGTCATACAATGAGCAGTACTTC. As protein: CSARVAGGSYNEQYF.

This clonotype was seen a handful of times. This rearrangement joins TRBV7-3 to TRBJ1-1, with D possibly TRBD1 on 5 matching bases. Germline V lookup: CDR1 SGHTA, CDR2 FQGTGA. The CDR3 has 13 residues. The V gene lost 2 bases and the J gene lost 4 bases, with 8 bases spanning the gap. The CDR3 nucleotides are TGTGCCAGCAGCTTATACGGGGGCACTGAAGCTTTCTTT. It specifies CASSLYGGTEAFF.

There are a few counts of this clonotype. The CDR3 here is CASSFHSGTGAFF. The CDR3 nucleotides read TGTGCCAGCAGTTTTCACTCCGGGACAGGTGCTTTCTTT. This chain joins TRBV11-2 and TRBJ1-1, with 8 bases identical to TRBD1. The ends lost 6 bases at V and 11 bases at J; junction bases unmatched: 11. The germline CDR1 and CDR2 sequences are SGHAT and FQNNGV. This CDR3 has 13 amino acids.

This clonotype appeared many times. The rearrangement links TRBV5-8 to TRBJ2-1; the D gene is possibly TRBD1 (6 bases). Germline CDR1 is SGHTS and CDR2 is YDEGEE. With 0 bases removed from V and 8 bases from J, the gap between germline ends came to 12 bases. This CDR3 spans 14 amino acids. The CDR3 region has the DNA TGTGCCAGCAGCTTGGTGGCAGGGGTGGATGAGCAGTTCTTC. Its translation is CASSLVAGVDEQFF.

This chain uses TRBV7-2 with TRBJ2-3, with D perhaps TRBD2 (6 bases). The ends were cut back, 8 bases at V and 0 bases at J, with 27 bases in the middle. The germline CDR1 and CDR2 sequences are SGHTA and FQGNSA. CDR3 size: 19 residues. CDR3 loop: CASESVSGEHLTSTDTQYF. CDR3 bases: TGTGCCAGCGAGAGCGTTTCGGGGGAACATCTTACTAGCACAGATACGCAGTATTTT.

This clonotype was picked up many times. The rearrangement uses TRBV12-5 and TRBJ2-1; TRBD1 aligns across 8 bases. In germline, CDR1 is LGHNT, CDR2 FRNRAP. This CDR3 has 17 amino acids. With 0 bases clipped from V and 0 bases from J, the junction kept 4 bases outside the gene matches. CDR3: CASGLVLGTGSYNEQFF. DNA for the CDR3: TGTGCTAGTGGTTTGGTACTGGGGACAGGCTCCTACAATGAGCAGTTCTTC.

This clonotype was seen a few times. A much larger clone is a single base away; this may be a read error. The chain carries TRBV24-1 and TRBJ2-1; D perhaps matches TRBD1 (6 bases). The CDR3 spans 15 residues. The germline gives CDR1 KGHDR, CDR2 SFDVKD. Trimming removed 4 bases from V and 9 bases from J, with 18 bases in between. CDR3 amino acids: CATSETITRGGEQFF. In nucleotides, the CDR3 is TGTGCCACCAGTGAGACGATTACCAGGGGTGGTGAGCAGTTCTTC.

This clonotype was recorded only once. Since a much larger clone is just one base distant, this may be a read error. J is TRBJ1-1 and V is TRBV4-3; no clear D gene. CDR1 LGHNA and CDR2 YSLEER come from the germline V gene. The CDR3 has 13 residues. The CDR3 coding sequence is TGCGCCAGCGGCCACCCCTCGAAGGGAGAAGCTTTCTTT. Amino acids: CASGHPSKGEAFF.

This clonotype was detected only a few times. The chain uses TRBV3-1 and TRBJ2-7; D might be TRBD2 (6 bases). Germline CDR1 LGHDT, CDR2 YNNKEL (reference sequence). Trimming shortened V by 0 bases and J by 0 bases, and 12 bases separated the two germline ends. The CDR3 covers 16 residues. The CDR3 DNA follows: TGTGCCAGCAGCCAAGATCGGGCGGGAAGCTCCTACGAGCAGTACTTC. Its translation: CASSQDRAGSSYEQYF.

The chain recombines TRBV30 with TRBJ1-2; 9 positions agree with TRBD1. Unmatched junction bases numbered 5, after V lost 0 bases and J lost 3 bases. CDR3 size: 15 residues. Germline V gene lookup returns CDR1 GTSNPN and CDR2 SVGIG (reference sequence). In nucleotides, the CDR3 is TGTGCCTGGAGTGTAGGGGGACAGGGTGACTATGGCTACACCTTC. It specifies CAWSVGGQGDYGYTF.

This clonotype was observed many times. This rearrangement joins TRBV9 to TRBJ2-3, with 10 bases fitting TRBD1. The CDR3 covers 15 residues. J lost 5 bases, V lost 4 bases, and 7 bases had no gene match. From germline, CDR1 is SGDLS and CDR2 YYNGEE. CDR3 protein: CASSLGGTGVDTQYF. The CDR3 DNA is TGTGCCAGCAGCCTAGGAGGGACAGGGGTAGATACGCAGTATTTT.

A few counts support this clonotype. The chain uses TRBV7-2 and TRBJ2-7; 9 positions match TRBD2. J gave up 2 bases and V 0 bases, and 8 bases lay outside the gene matches. CDR3 length: 17 residues. The germline V gene has CDR1 SGHTA and CDR2 FQGNSA. Written as DNA, the CDR3 is TGTGCCAGCAGCTTAGCTTCCGGGACTAGCATCGCCTACGAGCAGTACTTC. Protein product: CASSLASGTSIAYEQYF.

This clonotype has only a few counts. The chain couples TRBV12-3 or TRBV12-4 to TRBJ2-3; unclear D gene. The CDR3 has 11 residues. Trimming pared 10 bases from V and 3 bases from J, leaving 8 bases between. CDR3 residues: CANSTTDTQYF. The CDR3 DNA follows: TGTGCCAACTCTACGACAGATACGCAGTATTTT.

For this clonotype: A read error may be the cause here, since a much bigger clone is one base away. The CDR3 nucleotides are TGTGCCAGCAGCATCCAGGGGGGGGACCCTTACAATGAGCAGTTCTTC. It translates to CASSIQGGDPYNEQFF. The chain couples TRBV28 to TRBJ2-1; the D gene could be TRBD1 or TRBD2 (7 bases each). Germline CDR1 is MDHEN and CDR2 is SYDVKM. The V and J ends lost 6 bases and 4 bases respectively, with 19 bases between them. This CDR3 is 16 amino acids long.

The chain links TRBV7-9 to TRBJ2-5; 11 bases are shared with TRBD2. The V gene end was trimmed by 4 bases and the J gene end by 5 bases; junction bases not matched to a gene: 9. The V gene's germline CDR1 is SEHNR and CDR2 FQNEAQ (reference sequence). The CDR3 sequence is 16 residues long. CDR3 residues: CASSSLAGGYDETQYF. CDR3 DNA: TGTGCCAGCAGCTCCCTAGCGGGGGGATATGATGAGACCCAGTACTTC.

A remark on this clonotype: With a much larger clone just one base away, this may be a read error. The chain carries TRBV6-4 and TRBJ1-2; D gene uncertain. Germline CDR1 MRHNA, CDR2 SNTAGT. The CDR3 extends over 14 amino acids. V lost 0 bases and J 1 base, leaving 6 bases between the germline ends. The DNA of the CDR3 is TGTGCCAGCAGTGACTCCTCGTTTAACTATGGCTACACCTTC. Translating gives CASSDSSFNYGYTF.